Listed below are T cell receptor beta chains from one sample, sequenced in a study of T cell changes during pregnancy in multiple sclerosis. The repertoire was sequenced with immunoSEQ multiplex PCR; TCRdb's copy has only in-frame clones and lacks some. The sample shows tens of thousands of clones, roughly nine tenths of them seen only once. Specimen: CD8+ T cells from peripheral blood mononuclear cells, collected after pregnancy. All receptors derive from a female donor with multiple sclerosis, enrolled in a pregnancy study. Each CDR3 is given with its conserved first and last residue. Each record gives: V gene, clone size, D gene, J gene, CDR3 DNA, CDR3 protein. The D gene is left open where the match is weak. Size is stated for part of the rows, as once, few or many counts, or as a class when the clone is expanded.

TRBV27	-	-	TRBJ1-6	TGTGCCAGCCAACCCTTGGAGAGCTCCTATAATTCACCCCTCCACTTT	CASQPLESSYNSPLHF
TRBV6-4	-	TRBD2	TRBJ2-1	TGTGCCAGCAGCCCAGGGACTAGCGGGGGACAAGAGCAGTTCTTC	CASSPGTSGGQEQFF
TRBV7-3	-	-	TRBJ1-1	TGTGCCAGCCCCCTAAAACTCATGAACACTGAAGCTTTCTTT	CASPLKLMNTEAFF
TRBV6-1	-	TRBD1	TRBJ2-7	TGTGCCAGCAGTGAAAACAGGGGATATATCTACGAGCAGTACTTC	CASSENRGYIYEQYF
TRBV29-1	-	-	TRBJ2-3	TGCAGCGTTGAAGCCGGACTCTTCAGCCCCACAGATACGCAGTATTTT	CSVEAGLFSPTDTQYF
TRBV5-5	-	-	TRBJ1-1	TGTGCCAGCAGTGTAAACCACATTTTGAACACTGAAGCTTTCTTT	CASSVNHILNTEAFF
TRBV4-1	-	TRBD1	TRBJ2-7	TGCGCCAGCAGCCTAACCGGACAGGGTTCCTACGAGCAGTACTTC	CASSLTGQGSYEQYF
TRBV7-3	few	TRBD2	TRBJ2-1	TGTGCCAGCAGCTGGATGGGACTAGCGGGGAACAATGAGCAGTTCTTC	CASSWMGLAGNNEQFF
TRBV7-3	-	-	TRBJ1-1	TGTGCCAGCAGCTTAACGGGTGGGACTGGGAACACTGAAGCTTTCTTT	CASSLTGGTGNTEAFF
TRBV7-9	once	TRBD1	TRBJ2-7	TGTGCCAGCAGCTCGACGCGGCGGGACAGGGGGCAAAACGAGCAGTACTTC	CASSSTRRDRGQNEQYF
TRBV19	-	-	TRBJ1-5	TGTGCCAGTAGTATCCCAGGCAATCAGCCCCAGCATTTT	CASSIPGNQPQHF
TRBV7-2	-	TRBD2	TRBJ2-3	TGTGCCAGCAGCTTAGTCCCTAGCGGGCCCCCCCCAGATACGCAGTATTTT	CASSLVPSGPPPDTQYF
TRBV7-9	once	TRBD2	TRBJ2-7	TGTGCCAGCAGCCCACGAATAGCGGGCTCCTACGAGCAGTACTTC	CASSPRIAGSYEQYF
TRBV7-9	-	TRBD1	TRBJ2-7	TGTGCCAGCAGCGTATCCGGGACAGGCTACGAGCAGTACTTC	CASSVSGTGYEQYF
TRBV19	-	TRBD2	TRBJ2-1	TGTGCCAGTACCCTAGGGGAGGGTACCCATGAGCAGTTCTTC	CASTLGEGTHEQFF
TRBV6-4	-	-	TRBJ2-3	TGTGCCAGCAGTGACGGGGGGGCGACAGATACGCAGTATTTT	CASSDGGATDTQYF
TRBV4-3	-	TRBD1	TRBJ1-2	TGCGCCAGCAGCCAAGATCGCGGGGGACAGGGAGATGGCTACACCTTC	CASSQDRGGQGDGYTF
TRBV10-3	-	-	TRBJ2-7	TGTGCCATCAGTGGTAGCAGTCGAAGCTCCTACGAGCAGTACTTC	CAISGSSRSSYEQYF